The next 32 T cell receptor beta chains were all read from a single sample in a study of blood T cell repertoires in COVID-19. Produced via immunoSEQ multiplex PCR; TCRdb's table is partial and in-frame only. The table has approximately 240,000 clones, about 88% seen once. Sequencing was carried out using peripheral blood. The receptor source for this set is a middle-aged man who had recovered from COVID-19.

The rearrangement uses TRBV24-1 and TRBJ1-5; the match to TRBD1 covers 8 bases. CDR1 is KGHDR, CDR2 SFDVKD, per germline. The CDR3 runs 14 residues. V shed 10 bases, J shed 6 bases, and the junction held 10 bases outside the gene matches. The CDR3: CATWTGRSGQPQHF. The CDR3 coding sequence is TGTGCCACGTGGACAGGGAGGTCGGGTCAGCCCCAGCATTTT.

V usage is TRBV3-1 (or the pseudogene TRBV3-2) and J usage is TRBJ1-4; TRBD1 might be the D (5 bases). The CDR3 is 16 amino acids. The germline gives CDR1 LGHDT, CDR2 YNNKEL (reference sequence). V shed 0 bases and J shed 10 bases, with 18 bases lying between them. The CDR3 is CASSQERARRGGKLFF. CDR3 bases: TGTGCCAGCAGCCAAGAAAGGGCCAGGAGGGGAGGAAAACTGTTTTTT.

Of note for this clone: Distinct nucleotide sequences in the sample also encode this CDR3. This rearrangement joins TRBV24-1 to TRBJ2-5; no definite D call. Trimming removed 4 bases at V and 2 bases at J, with 7 bases between. CDR1 is KGHDR, CDR2 SFDVKD, per germline. There are 13 residues in the CDR3. The CDR3 reads CATSDPNQETQYF. Written as DNA, the CDR3 is TGTGCCACCAGTGACCCAAATCAAGAGACCCAGTACTTC.

This clone was detected only a few times. The chain is built from TRBV11-3 and TRBJ2-1; D is perhaps TRBD1 (6 bases). Between the trimmed V and J ends, which lost 5 bases and 7 bases, there was a span of 15 bases. CDR1 SGHNT and CDR2 YENEEA come from the germline V gene. This CDR3 is built from 14 residues. The DNA of the CDR3 is TGTGCCAGCAGCCCAGGGGTGTTGGGGAATGAGCAGTTCTTC. It yields the protein CASSPGVLGNEQFF.

This rearrangement joins TRBV7-9 to TRBJ1-2, with 7 bases identical to TRBD1. This CDR3 region has 13 residues. Looked up from germline, CDR1 is SEHNR and CDR2 is FQNEAQ (reference sequence). V shed 5 bases, J shed 8 bases, and the junction held 8 bases outside the gene matches. CDR3 in DNA: TGTGCCAGCAGCCCTACAGGGGACGGCGGCTACACCTTC. This encodes CASSPTGDGGYTF.

This clone turned up a few times. The chain recombines TRBV27 with TRBJ1-1; 9 bases fit TRBD1. CDR3 size: 13 residues. The trim removed 3 bases at V and 6 bases at J, leaving 2 bases unmatched. The germline V gene encodes CDR1 MNHEY and CDR2 SMNVEV (reference sequence). In nucleotides, the CDR3 is TGTGCCAGCAGTTTGGGACAGGGCTCTGAAGCTTTCTTT. It codes for CASSLGQGSEAFF.

J is TRBJ1-1 and V is TRBV27; possibly TRBD1 for D (5 bases). Per the germline V gene, CDR1 is MNHEY and CDR2 is SMNVEV (reference sequence). Trimming shortened V by 3 bases and J by 3 bases, and 14 bases separated the two germline ends. This CDR3 has 15 residues. In nucleotides, the CDR3 is TGTGCCAGCAGTTTTGCGGGGGTGGGCGACACTGAAGCTTTCTTT. Protein sequence: CASSFAGVGDTEAFF.

The chain has TRBV19 and TRBJ1-1; D may be TRBD1 (5 bases). V was clipped by 3 bases and J by 6 bases, with 8 bases between them. CDR1 LNHDA and CDR2 SQIVND come from the germline V gene (reference sequence). The CDR3 runs to 12 residues. The CDR3 coding sequence is TGTGCCAGTAGTATTCGGGGGGCTGAAGCTTTCTTT. Its translation: CASSIRGAEAFF.

V usage is TRBV11-2 and J usage is TRBJ1-4, with D tentatively TRBD1 (5 bases). Trimming pared 2 bases from V and 4 bases from J, leaving 8 bases between. Germline CDR1 and CDR2: SGHAT and FQNNGV. The CDR3 loop spans 14 amino acids. The CDR3 region is CASSLQGLNEKLFF. Written as DNA, the CDR3 is TGTGCCAGCAGCTTACAGGGACTTAATGAAAAACTGTTTTTT.

The chain uses TRBV24-1 and TRBJ2-7; D possibly corresponds to TRBD2 (6 bases). With 4 bases removed from V and 7 bases from J, the gap between germline ends came to 13 bases. Germline V CDR1 and CDR2: KGHDR, SFDVKD. The CDR3 is 13 amino acids. CDR3 region: CATSDGGTWEQYF. CDR3 nucleotide sequence: TGTGCCACCAGTGACGGCGGGACGTGGGAGCAGTACTTC.

V gene TRBV29-1 combines with J gene TRBJ1-1; no firm D call. This CDR3 spans 14 amino acids. Germline CDR1 reads SQVTM; CDR2 reads ANQGSEA. Trimming pared 3 bases from V and 0 bases from J, leaving 11 bases between. CDR3 sequence: CSVDGKGMNTEAFF. The CDR3 DNA reads as TGCAGCGTTGACGGGAAAGGGATGAACACTGAAGCTTTCTTT.

The V gene is TRBV19, the J gene TRBJ1-2, with a weak D call TRBD1 (5 bases). In germline, CDR1 is LNHDA, CDR2 SQIVND (reference sequence). The CDR3 length is 18 residues. V lost 7 bases and J lost 5, with 29 bases in between. CDR3 DNA: TGTGCCAGTATCAATGCGAGGGACGCCGGATCGGGGGTATATGGCTACACCTTC. It is translated as CASINARDAGSGVYGYTF.

This clone was picked up a small number of times. CDR3 nucleotide sequence: TGTGCCAGCAGTTACCTGTCGGCAGGACAAGAGACCCAGTACTTC. Amino acids: CASSYLSAGQETQYF. The genes are TRBV6-5 and TRBJ2-5; unclear D gene. Germline CDR1 reads MNHEY; CDR2 reads SVGAGI. V gave up 2 bases and J gave up 2 bases, with 12 bases separating them. This CDR3 is 15 amino acids long.

V gene TRBV5-5 combines with J gene TRBJ2-1; TRBD2 matches at 14 bases. The CDR3 is 19 amino acids. Trimming took 3 bases from V and 4 from J; bases not matched to a gene: 12. The germline V gene encodes CDR1 SGHKS and CDR2 YYEKEE (reference sequence). CDR3 amino acids: CASSSRLAGGRSGYNEQFF. DNA of the CDR3: TGTGCCAGCAGCTCGAGACTAGCGGGAGGGCGAAGTGGATACAATGAGCAGTTCTTC.

The chain has TRBV20-1 and TRBJ1-5, with TRBD1 matching over 10 bases. The V and J ends lost 3 bases and 2 bases, in that order; junction bases with no gene match: 13. CDR1 is DFQATT and CDR2 is SNEGSKA in the germline V gene (reference sequence). The CDR3 loop spans 18 amino acids. CDR3 protein: CSASNPGTGVRRNQPQHF. CDR3 DNA sequence: TGCAGTGCTAGTAACCCCGGGACAGGGGTTAGACGCAATCAGCCCCAGCATTTT.

This CDR3 is CASSLGIAGPQGTQYF. The CDR3 region has the DNA TGCGCCAGCAGCTTGGGTATTGCCGGACCCCAGGGGACCCAGTACTTC. J is TRBJ2-5 and V is TRBV5-1, with D perhaps matching TRBD1 (5 bases). From germline, CDR1 is SGHRS and CDR2 YFSETQ. The V and J ends lost 0 bases and 7 bases respectively, with 19 bases between them. CDR3 length equals 16 residues.

This chain uses TRBV2 with TRBJ2-2, with D possibly matching TRBD2 (5 bases). Trimming removed 9 bases from V and 2 bases from J, with 16 bases in between. This CDR3 is 15 amino acids long. From germline, CDR1 is SNHLY and CDR2 FYNNEI. The CDR3 region is CASRGLLPNTGELFF. CDR3 coding DNA: TGTGCCAGTCGAGGGCTCCTTCCTAACACCGGGGAGCTGTTTTTT.

The gene calls are TRBV7-2 and TRBJ2-5, with D tentatively TRBD2 (5 bases). Trimming left V 5 bases short and J 4 bases short, with 17 bases between. CDR3 size: 15 residues. Germline CDR1 reads SGHTA; CDR2 reads FQGNSA. The CDR3 protein is CASSPGRGTRETQYF. CDR3 bases: TGTGCCAGCAGCCCGGGCCGGGGAACTCGAGAGACCCAGTACTTC.

The genes are TRBV4-1 and TRBJ2-1; 9 bases map to TRBD1. Germline V gene lookup returns CDR1 MGHRA and CDR2 YSYEKL. The CDR3 runs 17 residues. V was clipped by 1 base and J by 2 bases; unmatched bases: 6. The CDR3 nucleotides read TGCGCCAGCAGCCAAGCGGCGGGGACAGGGACCTACAATGAGCAGTTCTTC. Its translation: CASSQAAGTGTYNEQFF.

The rearrangement links TRBV7-8 to TRBJ1-6, with a possible D match to TRBD1 (5 bases). V dropped 2 bases and J dropped 13 bases, with 15 bases sitting between them. Germline-derived CDR1 and CDR2 are SGHVS and FQNEAQ. The CDR3 runs 14 residues. The CDR3 DNA reads as TGTGCCAGCAGCTTATTGAGTACAGGAGGGCCCCTCCACTTT. This sequence encodes CASSLLSTGGPLHF.

V is TRBV11-2 and J is TRBJ2-7, with 8 positions matching TRBD1. V lost 7 bases to trimming and J lost 0 bases; unmatched junction nucleotides: 5. Germline V gene lookup returns CDR1 SGHAT and CDR2 FQNNGV. The CDR3 has 14 residues. The CDR3 is CASTRDRISYEQYF. In DNA form, the CDR3 reads TGTGCCAGCACCCGGGACAGGATCTCCTACGAGCAGTACTTC.

The sample holds a few counts of this clone. This chain links TRBV6-6 with TRBJ2-7, with a weak D call TRBD1 (5 bases). The CDR3 length is 14 residues. Germline V gene data show CDR1 as MNHNY and CDR2 as SVGAGI (reference sequence). Trimming stripped 6 bases from V and 4 bases from J, with 16 bases between. The CDR3 protein is CASSPRAGWYEQYF. Written as DNA, the CDR3 is TGTGCCAGCAGCCCAAGGGCAGGGTGGTACGAGCAGTACTTC.

This chain links TRBV7-8 with TRBJ1-1; tentative D call: TRBD1 (6 bases). CDR1 and CDR2 from the germline V gene are SGHVS and FQNEAQ. The CDR3 runs to 15 residues. The V gene lost 0 bases and the J gene lost 8 bases, with 16 bases spanning the gap. CDR3 sequence (DNA): TGTGCCAGCAGCTTAGCAGCGACAGGCTCTGTCGAAGCTTTCTTT. This codes for CASSLAATGSVEAFF.

This chain links TRBV19 with TRBJ2-1; TRBD1 agrees at 10 bases. Trimming took 4 bases from V and 2 from J; bases not matched to a gene: 14. Per the germline V gene, CDR1 is LNHDA and CDR2 is SQIVND (reference sequence). The CDR3 is 19 amino acids. Written as DNA, the CDR3 is TGTGCCAGTAGTAGGGGACAGGGGTCCCACCTCGTCGCCTACAATGAGCAGTTCTTC. It translates to CASSRGQGSHLVAYNEQFF.

J is TRBJ2-3 and V is TRBV11-2; TRBD2 matches at 9 bases. V shed 5 bases, J shed 5 bases, and the junction held 11 bases outside the gene matches. Per the germline V gene, CDR1 is SGHAT and CDR2 is FQNNGV. CDR3 length: 16 residues. Written as DNA, the CDR3 is TGTGCCAGCAGCCCCGCTGGCGGGAGGGCCGGAGATACGCAGTATTTT. Its protein is CASSPAGGRAGDTQYF.

The chain links TRBV2 to TRBJ2-5; the match to TRBD1 covers 9 bases. Germline CDR1 and CDR2: SNHLY and FYNNEI. Trimming took 4 bases from V and 5 from J; bases not matched to a gene: 8. This CDR3 region has 15 residues. The CDR3 spells CASSGNRGRGETQYF. The CDR3 coding sequence is TGTGCCAGCAGTGGAAACAGGGGGCGAGGTGAGACCCAGTACTTC.

The rearrangement uses TRBV19 and TRBJ2-3, with 8 bases lining up with TRBD1. CDR3 length: 14 residues. V trimming: 4 bases; J trimming: 1 base; junction bases outside the gene matches: 1. CDR1 is LNHDA, CDR2 SQIVND, per germline (reference sequence). CDR3 loop: CASSTTGGTDTQYF. As DNA, the CDR3 is TGTGCCAGTAGTACGACAGGGGGCACAGATACGCAGTATTTT.

The J gene is TRBJ2-7, the V gene TRBV25-1; 12 bases line up with TRBD2. V was clipped by 4 bases and J by 3 bases; unmatched bases: 4. The germline CDR1 and CDR2 sequences are MGHDK and SYGVNS. The CDR3 runs 15 residues. The CDR3 DNA reads as TGTGCCAGCAGTGGCCGACTAGCGGGAGTCTACGAGCAGTACTTC. It yields the protein CASSGRLAGVYEQYF.

As for this clone: The same CDR3 is also encoded by other DNA sequences in this sample. The chain carries TRBV18 and TRBJ2-1; possible D gene TRBD1, 5 bases. Germline CDR1 reads KGHSH; CDR2 reads LQKENI. The length of the CDR3 is 12 residues. V was pared by 3 bases and J by 6 bases, with 6 bases between. CDR3 coding DNA: TGTGCCAGCTCACCTCAGGGCAATGAGCAGTTCTTC. Protein sequence: CASSPQGNEQFF.

The V and J genes are TRBV13 and TRBJ2-1, with 7 positions matching TRBD1. CDR1 PRHDT and CDR2 FYEKMQ come from the germline V gene (reference sequence). V shed 5 bases, J shed 4 bases, and the junction held 11 bases outside the gene matches. The CDR3 sequence is 16 residues long. The CDR3 sequence: CASSPSTGPEYNEQFF. As DNA, the CDR3 is TGTGCCAGCAGCCCCTCGACAGGGCCCGAGTACAATGAGCAGTTCTTC.

This chain joins TRBV6-6 and TRBJ1-4, with D possibly being TRBD1 (5 bases). Trimming stripped 3 bases from V and 8 bases from J, with 13 bases between. The V gene's germline CDR1 is MNHNY and CDR2 SVGAGI (reference sequence). The CDR3 is 14 amino acids. For the CDR3, the DNA is TGTGCCAGCAGTTATCTCGGGGGAGGAGAAAAACTGTTTTTT. As protein: CASSYLGGGEKLFF.

The chain carries TRBV3-1 (or the pseudogene TRBV3-2) and TRBJ1-5; D not certain. The CDR3 covers 13 residues. Deletions cut 1 base from V and 3 bases from J, with 4 bases between. Looked up from germline, CDR1 is LGHDT and CDR2 is YNNKEL (reference sequence). CDR3 in amino acids: CASSQAYNQPQHF. The DNA for the CDR3 is TGTGCCAGCAGCCAAGCCTACAATCAGCCCCAGCATTTT.